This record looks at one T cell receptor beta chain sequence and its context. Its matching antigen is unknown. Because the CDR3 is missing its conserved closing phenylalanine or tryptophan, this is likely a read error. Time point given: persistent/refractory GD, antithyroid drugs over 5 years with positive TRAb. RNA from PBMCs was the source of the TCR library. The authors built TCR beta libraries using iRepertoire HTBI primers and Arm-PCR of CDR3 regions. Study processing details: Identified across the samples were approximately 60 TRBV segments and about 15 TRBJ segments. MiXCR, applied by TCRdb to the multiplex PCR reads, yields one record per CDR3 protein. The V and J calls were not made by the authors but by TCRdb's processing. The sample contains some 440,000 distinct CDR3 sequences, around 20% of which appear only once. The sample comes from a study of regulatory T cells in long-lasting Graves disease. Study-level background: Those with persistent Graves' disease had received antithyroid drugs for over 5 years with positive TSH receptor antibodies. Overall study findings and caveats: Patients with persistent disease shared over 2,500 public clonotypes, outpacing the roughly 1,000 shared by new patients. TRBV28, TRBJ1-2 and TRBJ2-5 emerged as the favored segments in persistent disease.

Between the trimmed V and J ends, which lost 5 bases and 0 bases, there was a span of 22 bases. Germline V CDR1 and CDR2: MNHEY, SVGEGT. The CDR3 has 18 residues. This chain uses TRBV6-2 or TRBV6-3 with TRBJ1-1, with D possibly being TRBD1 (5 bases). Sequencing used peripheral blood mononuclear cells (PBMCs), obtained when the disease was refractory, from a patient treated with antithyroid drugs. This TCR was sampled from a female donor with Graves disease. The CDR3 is CASSPNRLSAGMNTEAFL. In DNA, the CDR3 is TGTGCCAGCAGTCCAAACCGCCTGTCGGCAGGGATGAACACTGAAGCTTTCCTT.